This TCR beta chain came from a study of shared clonotypes between healthy human individuals. The overall study: A few men and a couple of women, aged 18 to 49, were donors.

The V segment lost 3 bases and the J segment 3 bases; nucleotides outside the gene matches: 11. The germline CDR1 and CDR2 sequences are MDHEN and SYDVKM. The CDR3 contains 16 residues. The authors distributed each subset's genomic DNA evenly over several immunoSEQ plates. In the authors' methods: Quality scores were absent from the junction-only immunoSEQ sequences, so filtering differed. Profiled with immunoSEQ multiplex PCR; TCRdb holds only in-frame clones, not every one. The V and J calls and clone size come from that table; D and trimming were worked out from the DNA. The data contain fewer than 600,000 clones, 79% of them singletons.

The rearrangement uses TRBV28 and TRBJ2-7; the match to TRBD1 covers 7 bases. The sequencing sample was made of PBMCs. The receptor was derived from a woman aged 35 to 49 in good health. Some clones in this sample may be carry-over from other donors' samples. CDR3 sequence reads: CASSFARGLLFYEQYF. The CDR3 nucleotides are TGTGCCAGCAGTTTCGCAAGGGGGCTACTTTTCTACGAGCAGTACTTC.